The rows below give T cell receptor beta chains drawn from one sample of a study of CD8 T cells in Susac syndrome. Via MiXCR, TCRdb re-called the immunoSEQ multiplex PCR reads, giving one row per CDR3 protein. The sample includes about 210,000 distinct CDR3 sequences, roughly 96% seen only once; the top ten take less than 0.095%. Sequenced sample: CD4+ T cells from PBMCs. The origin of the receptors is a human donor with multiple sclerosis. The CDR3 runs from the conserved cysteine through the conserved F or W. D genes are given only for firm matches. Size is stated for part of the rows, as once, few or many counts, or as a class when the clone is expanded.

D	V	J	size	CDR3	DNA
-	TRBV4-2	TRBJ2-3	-	CASSQDGALTDTQYF	TGTGCCAGCAGCCAAGACGGAGCCCTCACAGATACGCAGTATTTT
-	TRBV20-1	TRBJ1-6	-	CSARYTGNSPLHF	TGCAGTGCTAGGTATACAGGGAATTCACCCCTCCACTTT
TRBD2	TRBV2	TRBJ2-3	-	CASSEVAGGTDTQYF	TGTGCCAGCAGTGAAGTGGCGGGAGGCACAGATACGCAGTATTTT
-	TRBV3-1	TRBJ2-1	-	CASSHRDRYNEQFF	TGTGCCAGCAGCCACAGGGACCGATACAATGAGCAGTTCTTC
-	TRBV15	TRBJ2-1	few	CATSTVQEQFF	TGTGCCACCAGCACCGTCCAGGAGCAGTTCTTC
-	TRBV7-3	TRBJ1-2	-	CASSLTGGRNRPGAGYTF	TGTGCCAGCAGCTTAACGGGGGGGCGGAATCGCCCGGGTGCCGGCTACACCTTC
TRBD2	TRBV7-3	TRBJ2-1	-	CASSSPTGTSGGDSYNEQFF	TGTGCCAGCAGCTCCCCCACCGGGACTAGCGGGGGGGACTCCTACAATGAGCAGTTCTTC
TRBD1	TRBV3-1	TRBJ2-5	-	CASSQGPGTGESPQYF	TGTGCCAGCAGCCAGGGGCCCGGGACAGGGGAAAGTCCCCAGTACTTC
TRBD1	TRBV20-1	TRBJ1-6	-	CSTIQGGNSPLHF	TGCAGCACAATCCAGGGGGGAAATTCACCCCTCCACTTT
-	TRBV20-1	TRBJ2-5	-	CSARGGDGYQETQYF	TGCAGTGCTAGAGGGGGGGACGGTTACCAAGAGACCCAGTACTTC
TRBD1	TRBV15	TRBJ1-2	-	CATSRGGDRPSTF	TGTGCCACCAGCAGAGGGGGGGACAGACCCTCCACCTTC
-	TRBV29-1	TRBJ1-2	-	CTTLNLRGGRDGYTF	TGCACCACGTTGAACCTACGGGGGGGACGGGATGGCTACACCTTC
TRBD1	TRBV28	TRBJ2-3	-	CASSSWTGTTDTQYF	TGTGCCAGCAGTTCGTGGACAGGGACTACAGATACGCAGTATTTT
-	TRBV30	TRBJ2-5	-	CAWSVGRAQETQYF	TGTGCCTGGAGTGTTGGCAGGGCTCAAGAGACCCAGTACTTC
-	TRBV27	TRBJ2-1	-	CASSSRLEQFF	TGTGCCAGCAGTTCCCGGCTCGAGCAGTTCTTC
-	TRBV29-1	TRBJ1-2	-	CSVEPRVGYGYTF	TGCAGCGTTGAACCCAGGGTCGGATATGGCTACACCTTC
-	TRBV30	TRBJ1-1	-	CAWRSFIGWAEAFF	TGTGCCTGGAGGTCATTCATTGGATGGGCTGAAGCTTTCTTT
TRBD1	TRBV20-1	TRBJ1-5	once	CSANRGVRNQPQHF	TGCAGTGCCAACAGGGGTGTGCGCAATCAGCCCCAGCATTTT
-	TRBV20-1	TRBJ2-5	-	CSATPAETQYF	TGCAGTGCTACCCCCGCGGAGACCCAGTACTTC
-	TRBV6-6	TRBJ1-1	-	CASSYLLATEAFF	TGTGCCAGCAGTTACCTGTTGGCCACTGAAGCTTTCTTT
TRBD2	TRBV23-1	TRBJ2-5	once	CASSHSDEERGGSETQYF	TGCGCCAGCAGTCATTCCGACGAGGAGCGGGGGGGTTCGGAGACCCAGTACTTC
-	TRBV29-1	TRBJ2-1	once	CSVEPSNTHNEQFF	TGCAGCGTTGAACCGTCTAATACCCACAATGAGCAGTTCTTC
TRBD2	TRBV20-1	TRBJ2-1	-	CSAQRPSGGDEQFF	TGCAGTGCCCAGAGACCTAGCGGGGGGGATGAGCAGTTCTTC
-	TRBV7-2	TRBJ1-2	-	CASSLGMTGRYGYTF	TGTGCCAGCAGCCTCGGGATGACGGGACGGTATGGCTACACCTTC
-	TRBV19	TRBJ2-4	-	CASTTTGTAKNIQYF	TGTGCCAGTACTACCACAGGGACAGCCAAAAACATTCAGTACTTC
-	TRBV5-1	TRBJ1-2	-	CASSLVAGLLGGYTF	TGCGCCAGCAGCTTGGTCGCCGGGTTGCTCGGAGGCTACACCTTC
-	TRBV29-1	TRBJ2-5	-	CSVEWQQETQYF	TGCAGCGTTGAATGGCAGCAAGAGACCCAGTACTTC
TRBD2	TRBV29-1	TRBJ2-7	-	CSVANPDSGGPYEQYF	TGCAGCGTTGCCAACCCAGACAGCGGGGGCCCCTACGAGCAGTACTTC
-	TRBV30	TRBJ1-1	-	CAWKDNTEAFF	TGTGCCTGGAAAGACAACACTGAAGCTTTCTTT
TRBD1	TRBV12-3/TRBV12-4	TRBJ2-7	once	CASRGQGASEQYF	TGTGCCAGCAGGGGACAGGGGGCGAGTGAGCAGTACTTC
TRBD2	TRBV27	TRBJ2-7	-	CASSLFGGGPYEQYF	TGTGCCAGCAGTTTATTTGGCGGGGGACCCTACGAGCAGTACTTC
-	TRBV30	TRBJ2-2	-	CAWSVGGGGELFF	TGTGCCTGGAGTGTAGGTGGTGGCGGGGAGCTGTTTTTT
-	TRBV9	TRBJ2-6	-	CASSGLGGANVLTF	TGTGCCAGCAGCGGGTTAGGTGGGGCCAACGTCCTGACTTTC
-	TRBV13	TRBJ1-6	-	CASSTRIYSPLHF	TGTGCCAGCAGCACCCGAATATATTCACCCCTCCACTTT
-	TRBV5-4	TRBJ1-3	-	CASSFGQPSGNTIYF	TGTGCCAGCAGCTTCGGGCAGCCCTCTGGAAACACCATATATTTT
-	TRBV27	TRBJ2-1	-	CASSFRGNEQFF	TGTGCCAGCAGTTTTCGAGGAAATGAGCAGTTCTTC
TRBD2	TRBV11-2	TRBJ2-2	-	CASSLISGSTGELFF	TGTGCCAGCAGCTTGATTAGCGGGAGCACCGGGGAGCTGTTTTTT
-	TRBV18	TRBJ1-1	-	CASSPPDRKNTEAFF	TGTGCCAGCTCACCACCGGACAGAAAGAACACTGAAGCTTTCTTT
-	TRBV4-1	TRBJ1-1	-	CASRRGASTEAFF	TGCGCCAGCAGAAGGGGAGCAAGCACTGAAGCTTTCTTT
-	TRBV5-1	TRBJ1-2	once	CASSLGSFYGYTF	TGCGCCAGCAGCTTGGGCTCATTCTATGGCTACACCTTC
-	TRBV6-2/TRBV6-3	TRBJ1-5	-	CASSYMRNSGNQPQHF	TGTGCCAGCAGTTACATGCGAAATAGCGGCAATCAGCCCCAGCATTTT
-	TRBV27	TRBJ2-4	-	CASTAAGSGKNIQYF	TGTGCCAGCACCGCGGCGGGTTCAGGCAAAAACATTCAGTACTTC
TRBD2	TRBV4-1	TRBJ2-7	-	CASSQTGLAHEQYF	TGCGCCAGCAGCCAAACGGGACTAGCTCACGAGCAGTACTTC
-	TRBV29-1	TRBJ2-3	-	CSDSPGRGSTDTQYF	TGCAGCGACAGCCCCGGGCGGGGCAGCACAGATACGCAGTATTTT
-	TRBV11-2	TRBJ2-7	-	CASSLSQVGGEQYF	TGTGCCAGCAGCTTATCACAAGTCGGGGGCGAGCAGTACTTC
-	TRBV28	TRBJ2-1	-	CASSLGFGSYNEQFF	TGTGCCAGCAGTTTGGGATTTGGCTCCTACAATGAGCAGTTCTTC
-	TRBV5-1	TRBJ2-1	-	CASSLGAVGSYNEQFF	TGCGCCAGCAGCTTGGGGGCGGTGGGCTCCTACAATGAGCAGTTCTTC
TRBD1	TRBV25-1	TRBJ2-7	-	CATLDRHSYEQYF	TGTGCCACCTTGGACAGGCATTCCTACGAGCAGTACTTC
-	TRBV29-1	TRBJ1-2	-	CSALLTGRYGYTF	TGCAGCGCCCTACTGACAGGCCGGTATGGCTACACCTTC